The 20 T cell receptor beta chains listed next were all sequenced from one sample in a study of cytomegalovirus exposure and HLA in healthy donors. PCR used 60 Vbeta primers and 13 Jbeta primers. Profiled with immunoSEQ multiplex PCR; TCRdb holds only in-frame clones, not every one. The table lists around 170,000 clones, about 65% of them singletons. The specimen was PBMCs. The receptors come from a girl between 10 and 17 years old in good health and CMV-seronegative.

The J gene is TRBJ1-3, the V gene TRBV7-9, with TRBD1 matching 10 bases. The germline V gene has CDR1 SEHNR and CDR2 FQNEAQ (reference sequence). V lost 4 bases to trimming and J lost 6 bases; unmatched junction nucleotides: 9. The CDR3 loop spans 16 amino acids. CDR3 sequence: CASSSSRDRGTNTIYF. In DNA, the CDR3 is TGTGCCAGCAGCTCCTCCCGGGACAGGGGAACAAACACCATATATTTT.

The chain couples TRBV7-8 to TRBJ2-7; possible D gene TRBD1, 5 bases. Trimming stripped 4 bases from V and 6 bases from J, with 16 bases between. Germline V gene lookup returns CDR1 SGHVS and CDR2 FQNEAQ. The CDR3 sequence is 14 residues long. The DNA of the CDR3 is TGTGCCAGCAGCTCAGTGGCAGGGCTAAGCGAGCAGTACTTC. This sequence encodes CASSSVAGLSEQYF.

The chain carries TRBV5-1 and TRBJ2-3; D perhaps matches TRBD2 (6 bases). The V end lost 0 bases, the J end lost 2 bases, and 13 bases lay between the germline ends. The CDR3 runs 16 residues. CDR1 and CDR2 from the germline V gene are SGHRS and YFSETQ. In nucleotides, the CDR3 is TGCGCCAGCAGCTTGGAGGGGACTCGGGTCACAGATACGCAGTATTTT. Translating gives CASSLEGTRVTDTQYF.

On this clone itself: This sample also contains other DNA sequences that code for the same CDR3. The chain recombines TRBV7-9 with TRBJ2-5, with D unresolved. V lost 5 bases, J lost 2 bases, and 3 bases lay in between. The CDR3 spans 11 residues. CDR1 is SEHNR, CDR2 FQNEAQ, per germline (reference sequence). CDR3 bases: TGTGCCAGCAGCCCACAAGAGACCCAGTACTTC. Translating it yields CASSPQETQYF.

Only a few counts were recorded for this clone. The chain recombines TRBV12-5 with TRBJ2-1; maybe TRBD2 (6 bases). Looked up from germline, CDR1 is LGHNT and CDR2 is FRNRAP. This CDR3 region has 16 residues. V gave up 5 bases and J gave up 0 bases, with 14 bases separating them. The CDR3 sequence is CASGIGTRSSYNEQFF. CDR3 coding DNA: TGTGCTAGTGGTATCGGGACTCGCAGCTCCTACAATGAGCAGTTCTTC. The full variable domain, its missing parts supplied by reference TRBV12-5 and TRBJ2-1, is DARVTQTPRHKVTEMGQEVTMRCQPILGHNTVFWYRQTMMQGLELLAYFRNRAPLDDSGMPKDRFSAEMPDATLATLKIQPSEPRDSAVYFCASGIGTRSSYNEQFFGPGTRLTVL.

CDR3 loop: CASSLFGTSELDEQYF. The DNA of the CDR3 is TGTGCCAGCAGCTTATTTGGGACTAGCGAACTGGACGAGCAGTACTTC. V is TRBV7-2 and J is TRBJ2-7, with TRBD2 matching over 10 bases. CDR3 length equals 16 residues. Germline V CDR1 and CDR2: SGHTA, FQGNSA. Unmatched junction bases numbered 9, after V lost 2 bases and J lost 5 bases. The complete variable domain, with remaining parts taken from reference TRBV7-2 and TRBJ2-7, reads GAGVSQSPSNKVTEKGKDVELRCDPISGHTALYWYRQSLGQGLEFLIYFQGNSAPDKSGLPSDRFSAERTGGSVSTLTIQRTQQEDSAVYLCASSLFGTSELDEQYFGPGTRLTVT.

This clone was found a few times. CDR3 residues: CASSIAGGNYEQYF. Written as DNA, the CDR3 is TGTGCCAGTAGTATAGCGGGGGGGAACTACGAGCAGTACTTC. V is TRBV19 and J is TRBJ2-7, with 8 nucleotides matching TRBD2. This CDR3 has 14 amino acids. Germline CDR1 reads LNHDA; CDR2 reads SQIVND (reference sequence). V lost 1 base to trimming and J lost 3 bases; unmatched junction nucleotides: 2.

V and J are TRBV7-9 and TRBJ2-5; possibly TRBD2 for D (5 bases). CDR1 is SEHNR, CDR2 FQNEAQ, per germline (reference sequence). V was shortened by 1 base and J by 4 bases, with 10 bases between the two germline ends. The length of the CDR3 is 14 residues. The CDR3 DNA reads TGTGCCAGCAGCTTAGGGGAGCCCGGAGAGACCCAGTACTTC. Protein product: CASSLGEPGETQYF.

V and J are TRBV4-1 and TRBJ2-7; maybe TRBD2 (5 bases). V was clipped by 0 bases and J by 10 bases, with 19 bases between them. CDR3 length: 15 residues. CDR1 and CDR2 (germline): MGHRA, YSYEKL. This chain's CDR3 is CASSQDGSPGIHQYF. The CDR3 DNA sequence: TGCGCCAGCAGCCAAGATGGAAGCCCCGGGATCCATCAGTACTTC.

This clone was found once. The V call is TRBV6-1, the J call TRBJ1-5; a weak D match, TRBD1 (5 bases). The germline V gene has CDR1 MNHNS and CDR2 SASEGT. V was cut by 4 bases and J by 5 bases, with 6 bases left in between. This CDR3 spans 12 amino acids. CDR3 loop: CASSAGHQPQHF. As DNA, the CDR3 is TGTGCCAGCAGTGCAGGGCATCAGCCCCAGCATTTT.

The gene calls are TRBV7-9 and TRBJ2-5, with 7 positions matching TRBD2. Germline V gene data show CDR1 as SEHNR and CDR2 as FQNEAQ (reference sequence). V was clipped by 6 bases and J by 5 bases; unmatched bases: 12. There are 15 residues in the CDR3. The CDR3 nucleotides are TGTGCCAGCAGTTACGGACTAGGGGAGGGGGAGACCCAGTACTTC. This encodes CASSYGLGEGETQYF.

This clone was counted between two and nine times. The chain carries TRBV19 and TRBJ1-2; the match to TRBD1 covers 9 bases. Per the germline V gene, CDR1 is LNHDA and CDR2 is SQIVND (reference sequence). V dropped 4 bases and J dropped 3; count of bases not matched to a gene: 3. This CDR3 has 14 residues. CDR3 in amino acids: CASSRRDRDYGYTF. The CDR3, as DNA: TGTGCCAGTAGTAGACGGGACAGGGACTATGGCTACACCTTC.

The chain uses TRBV27 and TRBJ1-2, with D possibly TRBD1 on 5 matching bases. Per the germline V gene, CDR1 is MNHEY and CDR2 is SMNVEV (reference sequence). With 2 bases removed from V and 0 bases from J, the gap between germline ends came to 10 bases. The CDR3 length is 15 residues. As DNA, the CDR3 is TGTGCCAGCAGTTTAAGTCAAGGGGCTAACTATGGCTACACCTTC. This sequence encodes CASSLSQGANYGYTF.

There are a few counts of this clone. The V call is TRBV10-3, the J call TRBJ2-7, with TRBD1 matching over 8 bases. Losses at the gene ends were 0 bases for V and 4 bases for J; bases not matched to a gene: 5. The CDR3 is 15 amino acids. The germline V gene has CDR1 ENHRY and CDR2 SYGVKD. CDR3 nucleotides: TGTGCCATCAGTGAGTCGGGACAGGTCAATTACGAGCAGTACTTC. It specifies CAISESGQVNYEQYF.

This chain uses TRBV13 with TRBJ1-2; D gene ambiguous. V lost 4 bases and J lost 8, with 11 bases in between. Germline values: CDR1 PRHDT, CDR2 FYEKMQ (reference sequence). The CDR3 is 12 amino acids. DNA of the CDR3: TGTGCCAGCAGCTCCCGGGTAATCGGCTACACCTTC. Its protein is CASSSRVIGYTF.

The CDR3 DNA follows: TGTGCCAGCAGTGAATCGGGGTCCTATGAAGCTTTCTTT. Translation: CASSESGSYEAFF. The chain carries TRBV6-1 and TRBJ1-1; D gene ambiguous. There are 13 residues in the CDR3. Germline V lookup: CDR1 MNHNS, CDR2 SASEGT. The ends were cut back, 2 bases at V and 7 bases at J, with 11 bases in the middle.

In this sample, this clone turned up a few times. For the CDR3, the DNA is TGTGCCAGCAGCTTCAGCTCTGGACAGGGGAACACCGGGGAGCTGTTTTTT. Protein: CASSFSSGQGNTGELFF. The rearrangement joins TRBV5-6 to TRBJ2-2, with 8 bases lining up with TRBD1. Germline-derived CDR1 and CDR2 are SGHDT and YYEEEE. This CDR3 spans 17 amino acids. The V gene end was trimmed by 2 bases and the J gene end by 1 base; junction bases not matched to a gene: 7.

This clone was counted between two and nine times. DNA for the CDR3: TGTGCCAGCAGCCCAGGATTTGGTGAGCAGTTCTTC. Its translation is CASSPGFGEQFF. This chain links TRBV7-9 with TRBJ2-1; D gene uncertain. The CDR3 loop spans 12 amino acids. The V and J ends lost 5 bases and 9 bases respectively, with 11 bases between them. CDR1 SEHNR and CDR2 FQNEAQ come from the germline V gene (reference sequence).

The rearrangement joins TRBV10-1 to TRBJ1-2; TRBD1 might be the D (5 bases). Trimming shortened V by 0 bases and J by 6 bases, and 11 bases separated the two germline ends. The CDR3 is made up of 14 amino acids. CDR1 is WNHNN and CDR2 is SYGVQD in the germline V gene (reference sequence). The CDR3 bases are TGCGCCAGCAGTGAGTCGACGTCAGGGAATGGCTACACCTTC. It specifies CASSESTSGNGYTF.

V gene TRBV28 combines with J gene TRBJ1-3; no clear D. The germline V gene has CDR1 MDHEN and CDR2 SYDVKM. Trimming removed 8 bases at V and 0 bases at J, with 11 bases between. The CDR3 runs 14 residues. This CDR3 is CASLDIYSGNTIYF. In DNA form, the CDR3 reads TGTGCCAGCTTAGACATCTACTCTGGAAACACCATATATTTT.